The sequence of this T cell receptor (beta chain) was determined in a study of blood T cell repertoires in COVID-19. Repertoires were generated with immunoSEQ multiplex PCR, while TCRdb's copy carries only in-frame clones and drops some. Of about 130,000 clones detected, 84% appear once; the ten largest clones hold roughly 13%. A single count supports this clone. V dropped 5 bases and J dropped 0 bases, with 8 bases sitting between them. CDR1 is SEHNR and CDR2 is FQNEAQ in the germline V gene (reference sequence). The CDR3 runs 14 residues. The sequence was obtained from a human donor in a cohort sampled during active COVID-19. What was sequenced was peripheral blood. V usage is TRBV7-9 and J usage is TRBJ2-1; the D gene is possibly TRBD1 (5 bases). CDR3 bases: TGTGCCAGCAGCCCGGACACCTCCTACAATGAGCAGTTCTTC. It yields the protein CASSPDTSYNEQFF.